This T cell receptor beta chain was identified in a study of blood T cell repertoires in COVID-19. The overall study: From the United States, Italy and Spain came samples of acute and convalescent COVID-19. The analysed material was cDNA or gDNA that came from T cells, B-cell-depleted T cells, or PBMCs.

Germline assignment: CDR1 KGHDR and CDR2 SFDVKD. Unmatched junction bases numbered 4, after V lost 7 bases and J lost 5 bases. This CDR3 region has 14 residues. Authors' analysis steps: Reference gene primers were amplified, and this amplification served to estimate nucleated cell counts. The data were produced by immunoSEQ multiplex PCR, yet TCRdb's version contains in-frame clones alone and is incomplete. The DNA was the basis for D and trimming; V, J and clone size are from that table. The data contain under 75,000 clones, around 91% of them singletons. The chain joins TRBV24-1 to TRBJ1-2; the match to TRBD1 covers 12 bases. The sample consisted of peripheral blood. The receptor was derived from a man aged 50 or older with acute or convalescent COVID-19. The CDR3 is CATSGTGGSYGYTF. CDR3 nucleotide sequence: TGTGCCACCAGCGGGACAGGGGGCAGTTATGGCTACACCTTC.